This T cell receptor (beta chain) was retrieved from a study of T cell responses to AZD1222 COVID-19 vaccine (dated by TCRdb to about 2021). Turning to the overall study: AZD1222 recipients given second doses at about 4 weeks or at about 12 weeks were pooled, since spike-specific TCR depth and breadth were not found to differ between the two schedules. TCR sequencing was performed for about 250 trial participants, of whom roughly 200 were given two doses of AZD1222 and around 25 were given two doses of MenACWY control vaccine. Trial participants were enrolled by age into subgroups of 18-55, 56-69 and 70-plus years, and around 150, 29 and 61 TCR-sequenced participants, respectively, were included in these subgroups.

The CDR3 regions of human TCRbeta chains were analyzed by immunosequencing. Regarding the original processing steps: TCRs in the repertoires were matched against a reference library of SARS-CoV-2-specific TCRs that had been generated with the MIRA antigen-specificity platform. Breadth was defined as the fraction of unique TCRs that were SARS-CoV-2-associated. Depth was defined as the fraction of total T cells that were SARS-CoV-2-associated. Using the MIRA data, each spike-specific TCR was assigned both to the spike region to which the TCR was reactive and to a CD4 or CD8 class. Log10-transformed breadth and depth values were compared by one-way ANOVA with Sidak's multiple comparisons tests. Sourced from immuneACCESS, this table was stored by TCRdb with only in-frame sequences that have V and J called. A share of the clones is absent; for the studies checked, an unresolved V gene accounts for under half, and the remainder has no known explanation. V, J and clone size are those of that table, while D and trimming were read from the DNA. The sample table shows over 120,000 clones, and approximately 90% are seen once. The ten largest account for roughly 3.7% of the sample.

As to this clone: This clone's antigen is unknown. No much larger clone exists at a distance of one base, and base qualities are not known.

In the paper's terms, the time point label means: baseline before first vaccination. Vaccinee samples were obtained from the UK trials COV001 and COV002, which included a single-blind randomized controlled phase 2/3 trial of AZD1222 (ChAdOx1 nCoV-19) in healthy adults. Trial participant PBMC samples were collected at day 0 and day 28 after the second dose for TCRbeta chain sequencing. Results the study describes overall, beyond this receptor: Conclusions about previously exposed vaccinees are limited because only six or seven AZD1222 recipients were SARS-CoV-2 seropositive at baseline. A significant rise in spike-specific TCR breadth and depth was observed after two AZD1222 doses relative to day 0 and relative to MenACWY recipients. Epitopes outside the regions mutated in the B.1.351 and B.1.1.7 variants were reportedly recognized by nearly half of the unique spike-specific TCRs. Most participants were white British and females outnumbered males, and the authors suggested that clonal diversity may have been underestimated. CD4 TCRs associated with the vaccine covered the entire spike protein, and the dominant responses were in regions 160-218 and 743-854. The 56-69-year group was small, and its depth increase did not reach significance, likely because of low power. Because no samples from the day 14 peak response were available, repertoires could be characterized only after the peak T cell response.

The germline V gene specifies WSHSY as CDR1 and SAAADI as CDR2. The CDR3 runs 14 residues from the cysteine to the phenylalanine. The read is trimmed to its CDR3 DNA, 42 bases read in frame from base 1. V sheds 6 bases and J sheds 4 bases, leaving 15 bases between their ends. The rearranged chain carries TRBV10-2 and TRBJ1-2, with an unclear D gene assignment. This material consisted of peripheral blood, taken on day 0 of AZD1222 vaccination. The TCR sequence derives from an adult in good health. The CDR3 region has the sequence CASSTLGRIYGYTF. The DNA is as follows: TGCGCCAGCAGCACCTTAGGGCGCATCTATGGCTACACCTTC.